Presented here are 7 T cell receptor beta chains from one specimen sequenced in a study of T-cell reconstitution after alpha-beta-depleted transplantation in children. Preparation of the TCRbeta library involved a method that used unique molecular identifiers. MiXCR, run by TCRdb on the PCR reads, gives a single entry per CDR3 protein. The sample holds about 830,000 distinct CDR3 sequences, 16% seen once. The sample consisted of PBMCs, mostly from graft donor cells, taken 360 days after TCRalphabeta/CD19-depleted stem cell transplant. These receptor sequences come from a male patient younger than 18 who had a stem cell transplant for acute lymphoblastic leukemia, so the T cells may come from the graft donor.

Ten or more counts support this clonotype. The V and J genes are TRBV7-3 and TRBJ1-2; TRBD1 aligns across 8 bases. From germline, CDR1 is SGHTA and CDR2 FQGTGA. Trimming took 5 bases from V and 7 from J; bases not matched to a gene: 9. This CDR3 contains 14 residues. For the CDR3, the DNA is TGTGCCAGCAGCGCGACTGACAGGGGATTTGGCTACACCTTC. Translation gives CASSATDRGFGYTF.

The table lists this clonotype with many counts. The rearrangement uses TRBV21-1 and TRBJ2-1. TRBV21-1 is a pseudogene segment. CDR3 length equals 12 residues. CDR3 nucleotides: TGTGCCAGCAGCAAAGATGGGTATGAGCAGTTCTTC. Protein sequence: CASSKDGYEQFF.

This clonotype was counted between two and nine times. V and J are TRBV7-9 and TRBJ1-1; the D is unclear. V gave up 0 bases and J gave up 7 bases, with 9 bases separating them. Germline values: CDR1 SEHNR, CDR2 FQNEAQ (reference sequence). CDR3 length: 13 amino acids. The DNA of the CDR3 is TGTGCCAGCAGCTTAGCCGCAGGAGGTGAAGCTTTCTTT. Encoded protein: CASSLAAGGEAFF.

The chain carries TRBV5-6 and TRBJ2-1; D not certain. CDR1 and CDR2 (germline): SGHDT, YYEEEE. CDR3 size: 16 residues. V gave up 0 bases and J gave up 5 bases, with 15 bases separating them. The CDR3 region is CASSLAGRRYHNEQFF. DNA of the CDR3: TGTGCCAGCAGCTTGGCAGGACGGAGATACCACAATGAGCAGTTCTTC.

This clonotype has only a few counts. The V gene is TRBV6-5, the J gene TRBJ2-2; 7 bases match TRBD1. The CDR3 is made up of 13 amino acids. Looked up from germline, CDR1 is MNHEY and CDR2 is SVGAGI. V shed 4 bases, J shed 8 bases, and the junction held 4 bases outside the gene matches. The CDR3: CASSSPDRGELFF. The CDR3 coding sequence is TGTGCCAGCAGTTCCCCGGACAGGGGGGAGCTGTTTTTT.

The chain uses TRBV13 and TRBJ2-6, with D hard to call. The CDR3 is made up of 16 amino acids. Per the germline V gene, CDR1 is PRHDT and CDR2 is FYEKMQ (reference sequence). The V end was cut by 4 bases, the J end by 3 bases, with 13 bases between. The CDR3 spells CASSSILLRGANVLTF. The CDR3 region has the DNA TGTGCCAGCAGCTCCATACTCCTCCGTGGGGCCAACGTCCTGACTTTC.

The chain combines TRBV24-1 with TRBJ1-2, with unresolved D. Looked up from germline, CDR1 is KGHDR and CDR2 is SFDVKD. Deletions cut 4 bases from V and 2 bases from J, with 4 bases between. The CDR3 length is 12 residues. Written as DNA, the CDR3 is TGTGCCACCAGTGAATGGAACTATGGCTACACCTTC. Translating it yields CATSEWNYGYTF.